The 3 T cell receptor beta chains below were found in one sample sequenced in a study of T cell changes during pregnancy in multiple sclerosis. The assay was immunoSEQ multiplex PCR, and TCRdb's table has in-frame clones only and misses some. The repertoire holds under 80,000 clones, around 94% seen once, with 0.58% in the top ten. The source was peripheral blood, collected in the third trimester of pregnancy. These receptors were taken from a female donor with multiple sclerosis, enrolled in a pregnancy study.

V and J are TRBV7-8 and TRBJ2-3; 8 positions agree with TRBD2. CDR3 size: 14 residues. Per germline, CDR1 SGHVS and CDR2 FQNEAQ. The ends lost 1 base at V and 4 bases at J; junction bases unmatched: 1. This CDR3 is CASSLVTSADTQYF. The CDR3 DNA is TGTGCCAGCAGCTTAGTGACTAGCGCAGATACGCAGTATTTT.

CDR3 nucleotide sequence: TGCGCCAGCAGCCAACGACAGTCCCGGACTGAAGCTTTCTTT. Its protein is CASSQRQSRTEAFF. The rearrangement joins TRBV5-1 to TRBJ1-1; TRBD1 is a possible D gene (5 bases). Germline CDR1 is SGHRS and CDR2 is YFSETQ. There are 14 residues in the CDR3. V gave up 4 bases and J gave up 5 bases, with 15 bases separating them.

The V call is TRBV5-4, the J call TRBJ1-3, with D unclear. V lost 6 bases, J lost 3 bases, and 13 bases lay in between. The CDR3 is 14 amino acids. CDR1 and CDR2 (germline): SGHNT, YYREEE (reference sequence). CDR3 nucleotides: TGTGCCAGCAACCGTGAGGGAGGTGGAAACACCATATATTTT. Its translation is CASNREGGGNTIYF.